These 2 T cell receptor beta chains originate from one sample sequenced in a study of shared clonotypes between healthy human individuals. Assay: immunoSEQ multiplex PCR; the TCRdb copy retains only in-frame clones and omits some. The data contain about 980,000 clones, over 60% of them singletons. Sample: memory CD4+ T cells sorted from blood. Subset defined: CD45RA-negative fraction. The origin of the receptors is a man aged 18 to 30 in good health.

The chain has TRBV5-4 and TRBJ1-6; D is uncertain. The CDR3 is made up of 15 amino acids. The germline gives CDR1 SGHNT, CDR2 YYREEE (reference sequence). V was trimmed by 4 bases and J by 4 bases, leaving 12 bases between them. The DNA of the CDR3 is TGTGCCAGCAGCCCCGGTGGGGAGTATAATTCACCCCTCCACTTT. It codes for CASSPGGEYNSPLHF.

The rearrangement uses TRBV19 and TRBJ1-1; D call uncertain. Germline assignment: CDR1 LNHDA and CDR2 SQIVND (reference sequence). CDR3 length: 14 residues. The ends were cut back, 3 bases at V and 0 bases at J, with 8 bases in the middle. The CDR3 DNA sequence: TGTGCCAGTAGTATCGCATTTGTGAACACTGAAGCTTTCTTT. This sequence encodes CASSIAFVNTEAFF.